This T cell receptor (beta chain) was identified in a study of blood T cells in healthy people across ages. General study findings and limits: Observed TCR beta diversity showed a strong correlation with the percentage of naive T cells as measured by flow cytometry.

A note on this clonotype: The antigen is unknown.

Each sample used at least 6 million PBMCs. The germline CDR1 and CDR2 sequences are KGHDR and SFDVKD. The length of the CDR3 is 16 residues. V shed 7 bases and J 9 bases; nucleotides not matched to a gene: 15. A J-beta primer mix and a sample-barcoded 5' primer were used in a second PCR of about 7 to 12 cycles. The yield of each sample was at least 3 million CDR3-containing paired-end reads. TCRdb reprocessed the 5' RACE reads with MiXCR, giving one entry per CDR3 protein. The table lists about a million distinct CDR3 sequences, approximately 49% of them singletons. This chain connects TRBV24-1 to TRBJ2-1, with 9 positions matching TRBD2. The TCR sequence derives from a man between 25 and 39 years old in good health. Sample: blood. This CDR3 reads CATSAQLGTSIGEQFF. The CDR3 DNA sequence: TGTGCCACCAGCGCCCAACTTGGGACTAGCATCGGTGAGCAGTTCTTC.